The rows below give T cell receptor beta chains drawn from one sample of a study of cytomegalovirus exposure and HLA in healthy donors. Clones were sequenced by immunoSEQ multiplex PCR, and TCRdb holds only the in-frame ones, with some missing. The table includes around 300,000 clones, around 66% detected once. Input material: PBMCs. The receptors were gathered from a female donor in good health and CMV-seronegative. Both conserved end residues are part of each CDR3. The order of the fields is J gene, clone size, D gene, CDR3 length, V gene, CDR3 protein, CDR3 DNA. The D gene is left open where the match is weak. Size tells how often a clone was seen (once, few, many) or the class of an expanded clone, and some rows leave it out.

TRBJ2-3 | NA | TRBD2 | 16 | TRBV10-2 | CASSEWTSGDTDTQYF | TGCGCCAGCAGTGAATGGACTAGCGGGGACACAGATACGCAGTATTTT
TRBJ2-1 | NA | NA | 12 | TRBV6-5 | CASSSETNEQFF | TGTGCCAGCAGTTCAGAGACTAATGAGCAGTTCTTC
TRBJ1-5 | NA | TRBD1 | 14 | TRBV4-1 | CASSQDRGNQPQHF | TGCGCCAGCAGCCAGGACAGGGGTAATCAGCCCCAGCATTTT
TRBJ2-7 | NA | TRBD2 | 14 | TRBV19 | CASSTGTTLNEQYF | TGTGCCAGTAGTACGGGGACTACCCTTAACGAGCAGTACTTC
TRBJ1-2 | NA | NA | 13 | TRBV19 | CASSISGLIGYTF | TGTGCCAGTAGTATATCCGGGTTAATAGGCTACACCTTC
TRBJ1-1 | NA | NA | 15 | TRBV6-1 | CASSRPGGRNTEAFF | TGTGCCAGCAGTAGACCCGGGGGTCGGAACACTGAAGCTTTCTTT
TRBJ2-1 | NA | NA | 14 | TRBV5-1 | CASSLDSWGDEQFF | TGCGCCAGCAGCTTGGACTCCTGGGGGGATGAGCAGTTCTTC
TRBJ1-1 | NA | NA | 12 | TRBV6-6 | CASSPTGTEAFF | TGTGCCAGCAGCCCGACAGGTACTGAAGCTTTCTTT
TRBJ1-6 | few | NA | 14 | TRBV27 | CASTQGAENSPLHF | TGTGCCAGCACTCAAGGGGCAGAAAATTCACCCCTCCACTTT
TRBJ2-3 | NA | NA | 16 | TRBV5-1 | CASSLWSLRGTDTQYF | TGCGCCAGCAGCTTGTGGTCGCTCCGCGGGACAGATACGCAGTATTTT
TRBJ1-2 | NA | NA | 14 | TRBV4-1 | CASSQDDRDYGYTF | TGCGCCAGCAGCCAAGATGACAGAGACTATGGCTACACCTTC
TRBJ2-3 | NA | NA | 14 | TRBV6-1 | CASSDGGSTDTQYF | TGTGCCAGCAGTGATGGGGGGAGCACAGATACGCAGTATTTT
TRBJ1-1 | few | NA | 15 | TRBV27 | CASSLGPTGHTEAFF | TGTGCCAGCAGCTTGGGGCCTACAGGGCACACTGAAGCTTTCTTT
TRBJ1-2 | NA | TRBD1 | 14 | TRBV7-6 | CASSSGTGPSGYTF | TGTGCCAGCAGCTCCGGGACAGGGCCCTCGGGCTACACCTTC
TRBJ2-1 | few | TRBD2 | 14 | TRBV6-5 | CASSYRLANNEQFF | TGTGCCAGCAGTTACCGACTAGCCAATAATGAGCAGTTCTTC
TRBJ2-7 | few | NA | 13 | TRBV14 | CASSQSGSYEQYF | TGTGCCAGCAGCCAGAGCGGATCCTACGAGCAGTACTTC
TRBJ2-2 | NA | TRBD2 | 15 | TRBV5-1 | CASSFLAGGAGELFF | TGCGCCAGCAGCTTCTTAGCGGGAGGGGCCGGGGAGCTGTTTTTT
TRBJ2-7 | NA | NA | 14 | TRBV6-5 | CASSYQSTGTSQYF | TGTGCCAGCAGTTACCAATCCACCGGGACTTCGCAGTACTTC
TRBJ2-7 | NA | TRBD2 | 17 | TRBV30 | CAWSPILGLAVTYEQYF | TGTGCCTGGAGTCCAATCCTAGGACTAGCGGTAACCTACGAGCAGTACTTC
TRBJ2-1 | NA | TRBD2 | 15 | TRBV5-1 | CASSLVAGVQNEQFF | TGCGCCAGCAGCTTGGTAGCGGGAGTACAAAATGAGCAGTTCTTC
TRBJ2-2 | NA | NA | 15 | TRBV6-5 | CASSSWQANTGELFF | TGTGCCAGCAGTTCCTGGCAGGCCAACACCGGGGAGCTGTTTTTT
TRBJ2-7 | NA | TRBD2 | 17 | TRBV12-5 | CASGSFPPGLADIEQYF | TGTGCTAGTGGTTCATTCCCCCCGGGACTAGCGGATATCGAGCAGTACTTC
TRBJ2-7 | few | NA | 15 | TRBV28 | CASSFRGRAGDEQYF | TGTGCCAGCAGTTTTCGGGGAAGGGCCGGGGACGAGCAGTACTTC
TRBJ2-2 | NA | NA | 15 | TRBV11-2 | CASSLVARASGELFF | TGTGCCAGCAGCTTAGTGGCCAGGGCAAGCGGGGAGCTGTTTTTT
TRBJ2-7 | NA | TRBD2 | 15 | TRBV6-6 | CASSYSLAGTYEQYF | TGTGCCAGCAGTTACTCGCTAGCGGGTACCTACGAGCAGTACTTC
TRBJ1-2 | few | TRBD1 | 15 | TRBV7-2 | CASSFAEDRARGYTF | TGTGCCAGCAGCTTTGCCGAGGACAGGGCTAGAGGCTACACCTTC
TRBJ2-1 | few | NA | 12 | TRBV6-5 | CACASFGNEQFF | TGTGCTTGCGCAAGTTTCGGGAATGAGCAGTTCTTC
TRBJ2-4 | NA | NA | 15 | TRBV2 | CASSEEGQAKNIQYF | TGTGCCAGCAGTGAGGAGGGGCAGGCCAAAAACATTCAGTACTTC
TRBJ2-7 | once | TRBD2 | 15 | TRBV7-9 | CSSSQDQDRTSKEYF | TGTTCCAGCAGCCAGGACCAAGACCGGACTAGCAAGGAGTACTTC